Listed below are T cell receptor beta chains from one sample, sequenced in a study of T cells in narcolepsy. The repertoire was sequenced with immunoSEQ multiplex PCR; TCRdb's copy has only in-frame clones and lacks some. The table shows approximately 40,000 clones, with about 91% occurring only once. Sequencing was carried out using CD45RA- memory CD4+ T cells from PBMCs. These receptors all stem from a human donor with narcolepsy. Each CDR3 is given with its conserved first and last residue. Each record gives: clone size, J gene, V gene, D gene, CDR3 protein, CDR3 DNA. A D gene is named only where the DNA matches it firmly. Clone size appears in some rows only: once, few, many, or a class for an expanded clone.

clone size: NA; J gene: TRBJ1-1; V gene: TRBV2; D gene: NA; CDR3 protein: CASSEGERGRKAFF; CDR3 DNA: TGTGCCAGCAGTGAAGGGGAACGGGGGCGCAAAGCTTTCTTT
clone size: NA; J gene: TRBJ1-3; V gene: TRBV5-4; D gene: NA; CDR3 protein: CASSVALSSGNTIYF; CDR3 DNA: TGTGCCAGCAGCGTGGCTCTCAGCTCTGGAAACACCATATATTTT
clone size: NA; J gene: TRBJ2-5; V gene: TRBV19; D gene: NA; CDR3 protein: CASSSRPGGLEETQYF; CDR3 DNA: TGTGCCAGTAGTTCTCGTCCCGGGGGGCTGGAAGAGACCCAGTACTTC
clone size: once; J gene: TRBJ1-3; V gene: TRBV5-4; D gene: NA; CDR3 protein: CASSLGGENTIYF; CDR3 DNA: TGTGCCAGCAGCTTGGGGGGCGAAAACACCATATATTTT
clone size: NA; J gene: TRBJ2-5; V gene: TRBV27; D gene: TRBD1; CDR3 protein: CASSSSSGVDRGLGTQYF; CDR3 DNA: TGTGCCAGCAGTTCGTCCTCGGGGGTCGACAGGGGGCTAGGGACCCAGTACTTC
clone size: NA; J gene: TRBJ1-1; V gene: TRBV29-1; D gene: TRBD1; CDR3 protein: CSVGEPNRGEAFF; CDR3 DNA: TGCAGCGTTGGAGAGCCGAACAGGGGAGAAGCTTTCTTT
clone size: NA; J gene: TRBJ2-7; V gene: TRBV4-1; D gene: NA; CDR3 protein: CASSQDYQAFEQYF; CDR3 DNA: TGCGCCAGCAGCCAAGATTACCAGGCCTTCGAGCAGTACTTC
clone size: NA; J gene: TRBJ2-5; V gene: TRBV9; D gene: NA; CDR3 protein: CASSRGSQETQYF; CDR3 DNA: TGTGCCAGCAGTCGGGGGTCCCAAGAGACCCAGTACTTC
clone size: once; J gene: TRBJ1-5; V gene: TRBV19; D gene: TRBD1; CDR3 protein: CASKDRDQPQHF; CDR3 DNA: TGTGCCAGTAAGGACAGGGATCAGCCCCAGCATTTT
clone size: NA; J gene: TRBJ2-7; V gene: TRBV7-2; D gene: TRBD2; CDR3 protein: CASSSAGGPGYEQYF; CDR3 DNA: TGTGCCAGCTCTAGCGCGGGAGGGCCTGGGTACGAGCAGTACTTC
clone size: few; J gene: TRBJ1-3; V gene: TRBV14; D gene: NA; CDR3 protein: CASSQVGGASGNTIYF; CDR3 DNA: TGTGCCAGCAGCCAAGTCGGCGGAGCCTCTGGAAACACCATATATTTT
clone size: NA; J gene: TRBJ2-3; V gene: TRBV9; D gene: NA; CDR3 protein: CASSVSAAFQADTQYF; CDR3 DNA: TGTGCCAGCAGCGTTTCGGCGGCTTTCCAGGCAGATACGCAGTATTTT
clone size: NA; J gene: TRBJ2-7; V gene: TRBV5-6; D gene: NA; CDR3 protein: CASSPDGGRSNNEQYF; CDR3 DNA: TGTGCCAGCAGCCCCGATGGGGGGAGGAGTAACAACGAGCAGTACTTC
clone size: NA; J gene: TRBJ1-2; V gene: TRBV12-5; D gene: NA; CDR3 protein: CASGDAWGYTF; CDR3 DNA: TGTGCTAGTGGTGATGCCTGGGGCTACACCTTC
clone size: NA; J gene: TRBJ1-2; V gene: TRBV2; D gene: NA; CDR3 protein: CASRQDSNYGYTF; CDR3 DNA: TGTGCCAGCAGGCAGGACAGTAACTATGGCTACACCTTC
clone size: NA; J gene: TRBJ2-5; V gene: TRBV5-6; D gene: NA; CDR3 protein: CASSPPVWGDKETQYF; CDR3 DNA: TGTGCCAGCAGCCCCCCAGTTTGGGGCGATAAAGAGACCCAGTACTTC